This T cell receptor (beta chain) was documented in a study of graft-versus-host responses after intestinal transplantation. Profiled with immunoSEQ multiplex PCR; TCRdb holds only in-frame clones, not every one. Of under 80,000 clones listed, about nine tenths are singletons. With respect to this clone: The antigen is undetermined.

The germline V gene has CDR1 MNHEY and CDR2 SVGAGI. Trimming shortened V by 2 bases and J by 2 bases, and 9 bases separated the two germline ends. The CDR3 has 14 amino acids. Study findings and constraints: Some GvH clones appeared in ileal mucosa or blood before recipient bone marrow.

The rearrangement links TRBV6-5 to TRBJ1-1, with TRBD1 as a possible D gene (6 bases). Sample: PBMCs, taken 98 days after intestinal transplantation. The clonotype was recovered from a human patient who received an intestinal transplant, so some T cells may come from the graft donor. CDR3 in DNA: TGTGCCAGCAGTTACGTCAGGGGAAACACTGAAGCTTTCTTT. The encoded protein is CASSYVRGNTEAFF.